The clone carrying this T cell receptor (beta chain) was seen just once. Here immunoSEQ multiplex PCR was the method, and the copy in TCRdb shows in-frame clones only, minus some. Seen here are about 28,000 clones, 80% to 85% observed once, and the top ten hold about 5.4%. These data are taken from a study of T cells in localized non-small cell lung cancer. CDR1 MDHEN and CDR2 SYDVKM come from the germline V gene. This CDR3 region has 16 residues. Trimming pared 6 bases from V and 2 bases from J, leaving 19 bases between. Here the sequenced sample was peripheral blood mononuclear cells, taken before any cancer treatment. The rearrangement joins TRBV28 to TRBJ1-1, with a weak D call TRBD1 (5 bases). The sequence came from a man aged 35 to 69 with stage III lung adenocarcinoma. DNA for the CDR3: TGTGCCAGCAGGGCCCCGTGGGGGGGACCAAACACTGAAGCTTTCTTT. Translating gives CASRAPWGGPNTEAFF.